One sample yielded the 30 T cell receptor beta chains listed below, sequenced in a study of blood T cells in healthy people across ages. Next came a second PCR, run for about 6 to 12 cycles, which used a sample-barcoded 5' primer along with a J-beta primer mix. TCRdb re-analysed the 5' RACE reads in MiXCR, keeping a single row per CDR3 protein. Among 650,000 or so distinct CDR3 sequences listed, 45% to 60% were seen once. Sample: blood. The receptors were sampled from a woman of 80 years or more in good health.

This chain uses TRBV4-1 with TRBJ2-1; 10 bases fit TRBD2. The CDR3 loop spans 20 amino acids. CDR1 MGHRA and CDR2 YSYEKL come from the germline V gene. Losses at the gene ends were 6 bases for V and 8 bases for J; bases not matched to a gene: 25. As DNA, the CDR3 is TGCGCCAGCAGAATCAAGCCATGGGGCCCGCTAGCGGGAGTTCTCGATGAGCAGTTCTTC. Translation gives CASRIKPWGPLAGVLDEQFF.

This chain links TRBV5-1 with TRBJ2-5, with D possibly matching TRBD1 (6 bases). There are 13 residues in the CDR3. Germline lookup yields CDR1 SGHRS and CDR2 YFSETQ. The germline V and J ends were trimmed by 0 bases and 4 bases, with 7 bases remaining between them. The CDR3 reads CASSLGTVETQYF. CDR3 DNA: TGCGCCAGCAGCTTGGGGACAGTAGAGACCCAGTACTTC.

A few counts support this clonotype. The CDR3 region is CASSLMTATGELFF. DNA for the CDR3: TGTGCCAGCAGCTTAATGACGGCCACCGGGGAGCTGTTTTTT. The chain joins TRBV7-7 to TRBJ2-2; D remains ambiguous. The CDR3 is made up of 14 amino acids. Germline assignment: CDR1 SSHAT and CDR2 FNYEAQ (reference sequence). V lost 2 bases, J lost 4 bases, and 8 bases lay in between. Variable domain in full (rest from reference TRBV7-7 and TRBJ2-2): GAGVSQSPRYKVTKRGQDVTLRCDPISSHATLYWYQQALGQGPEFLTYFNYEAQPDKSGLPSDRFSAERPEGSISTLTIQRTEQRDSAMYRCASSLMTATGELFFGEGSRLTVL.

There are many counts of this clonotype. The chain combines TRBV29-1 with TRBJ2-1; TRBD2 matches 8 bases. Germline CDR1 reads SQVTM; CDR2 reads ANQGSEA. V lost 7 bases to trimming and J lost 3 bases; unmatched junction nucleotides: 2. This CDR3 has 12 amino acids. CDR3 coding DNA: TGCAGCGGAAGCGGGAGCTACAATGAGCAGTTCTTC. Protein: CSGSGSYNEQFF.

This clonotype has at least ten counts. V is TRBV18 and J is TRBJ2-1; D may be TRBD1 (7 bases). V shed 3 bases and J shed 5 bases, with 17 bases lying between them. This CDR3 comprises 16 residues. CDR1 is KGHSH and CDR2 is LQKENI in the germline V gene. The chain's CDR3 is CASSPTGTLWDNEQFF. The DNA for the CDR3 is TGTGCCAGCTCACCGACAGGGACTCTATGGGACAATGAGCAGTTCTTC. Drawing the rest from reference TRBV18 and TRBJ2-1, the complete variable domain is NAGVMQNPRHLVRRRGQEARLRCSPMKGHSHVYWYRQLPEEGLKFMVYLQKENIIDESGMPKERFSAEFPKEGPSILRIQQVVRGDSAAYFCASSPTGTLWDNEQFFGPGTRLTVL.

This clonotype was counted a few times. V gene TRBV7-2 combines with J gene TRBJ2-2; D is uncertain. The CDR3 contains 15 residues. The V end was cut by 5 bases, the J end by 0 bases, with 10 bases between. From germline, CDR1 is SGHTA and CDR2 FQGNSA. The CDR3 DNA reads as TGTGCCAGCAGCGCCTCTGAATCGAACACCGGGGAGCTGTTTTTT. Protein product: CASSASESNTGELFF.

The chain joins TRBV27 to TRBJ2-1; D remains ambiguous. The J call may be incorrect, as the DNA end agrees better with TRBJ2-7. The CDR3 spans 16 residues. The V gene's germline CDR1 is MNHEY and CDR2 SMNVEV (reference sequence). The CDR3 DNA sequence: TGTGCCAGCAGGCGCCTCCTTAGTGGCCACTACAATGAGCAGTACTTC. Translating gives CASRRLLSGHYNEQYF.

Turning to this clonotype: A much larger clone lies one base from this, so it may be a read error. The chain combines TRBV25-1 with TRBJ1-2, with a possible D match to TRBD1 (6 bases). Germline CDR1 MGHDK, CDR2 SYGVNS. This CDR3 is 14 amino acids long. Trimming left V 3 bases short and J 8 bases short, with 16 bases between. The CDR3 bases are TGTGCCAGCAGTGAGCCACTGGGGGCTCGAGGCTACACCTTC. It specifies CASSEPLGARGYTF.

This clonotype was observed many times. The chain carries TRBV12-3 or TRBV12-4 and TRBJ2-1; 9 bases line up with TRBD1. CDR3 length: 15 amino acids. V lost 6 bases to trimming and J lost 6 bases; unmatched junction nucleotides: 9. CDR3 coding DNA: TGTGCCAGCAGCCCGGGACAGGGAGTTCGCAATGAGCAGTTCTTC. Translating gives CASSPGQGVRNEQFF.

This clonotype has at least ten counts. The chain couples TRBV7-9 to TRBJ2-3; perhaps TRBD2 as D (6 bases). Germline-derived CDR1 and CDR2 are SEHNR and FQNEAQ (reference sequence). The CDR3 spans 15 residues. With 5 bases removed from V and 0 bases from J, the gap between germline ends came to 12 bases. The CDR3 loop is CASSRLTRSTDTQYF. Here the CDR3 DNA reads TGTGCCAGCAGCAGACTGACTAGGAGCACAGATACGCAGTATTTT.

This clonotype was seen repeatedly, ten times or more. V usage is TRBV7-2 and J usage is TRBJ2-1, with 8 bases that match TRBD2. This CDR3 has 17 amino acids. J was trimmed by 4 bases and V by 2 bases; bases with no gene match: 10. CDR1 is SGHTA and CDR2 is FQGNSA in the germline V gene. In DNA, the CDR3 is TGTGCCAGCAGCTTAATCTTAACGGGGGGGACTTACAATGAGCAGTTCTTC. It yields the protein CASSLILTGGTYNEQFF.

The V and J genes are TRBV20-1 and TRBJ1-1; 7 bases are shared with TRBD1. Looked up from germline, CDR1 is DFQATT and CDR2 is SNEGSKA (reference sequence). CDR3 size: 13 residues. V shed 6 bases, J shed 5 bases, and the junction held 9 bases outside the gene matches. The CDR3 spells CSARGAGRTEAFF. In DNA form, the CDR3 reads TGCAGTGCCAGGGGGGCAGGGAGAACTGAAGCTTTCTTT.

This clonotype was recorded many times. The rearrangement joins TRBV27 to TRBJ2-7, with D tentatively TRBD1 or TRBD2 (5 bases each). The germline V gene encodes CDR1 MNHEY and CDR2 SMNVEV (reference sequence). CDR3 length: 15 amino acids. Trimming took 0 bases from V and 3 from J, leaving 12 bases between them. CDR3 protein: CASSLSVGAVYEQYF. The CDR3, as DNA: TGTGCCAGCAGTTTATCGGTCGGGGCAGTCTACGAGCAGTACTTC.

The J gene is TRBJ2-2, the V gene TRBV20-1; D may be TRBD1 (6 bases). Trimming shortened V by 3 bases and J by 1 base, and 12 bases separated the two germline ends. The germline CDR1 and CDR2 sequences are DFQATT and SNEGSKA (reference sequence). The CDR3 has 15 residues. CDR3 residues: CSARDYRENTGELFF. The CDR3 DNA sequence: TGCAGTGCTAGGGATTACAGGGAGAACACCGGGGAGCTGTTTTTT.

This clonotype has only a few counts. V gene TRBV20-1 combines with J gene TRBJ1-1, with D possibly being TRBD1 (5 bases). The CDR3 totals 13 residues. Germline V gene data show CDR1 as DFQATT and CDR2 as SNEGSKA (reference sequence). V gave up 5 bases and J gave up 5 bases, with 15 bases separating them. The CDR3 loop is CSAPRQGGTEAFF. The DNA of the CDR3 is TGCAGTGCTCCTCGGCAGGGCGGTACTGAAGCTTTCTTT.

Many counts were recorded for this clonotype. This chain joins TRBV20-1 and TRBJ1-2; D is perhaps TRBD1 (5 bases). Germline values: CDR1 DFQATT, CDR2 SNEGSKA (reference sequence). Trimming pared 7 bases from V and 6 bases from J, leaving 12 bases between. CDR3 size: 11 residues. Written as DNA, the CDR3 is TGCAGTGGGGGACCGGGGGATGGCTACACCTTC. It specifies CSGGPGDGYTF.

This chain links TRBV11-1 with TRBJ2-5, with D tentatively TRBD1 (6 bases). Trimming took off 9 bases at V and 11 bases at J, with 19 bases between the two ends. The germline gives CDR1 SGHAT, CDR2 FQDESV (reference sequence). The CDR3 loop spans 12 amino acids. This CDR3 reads CARDRGSNEQYF. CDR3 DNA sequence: TGTGCCAGGGATAGGGGGAGCAATGAGCAGTACTTC.

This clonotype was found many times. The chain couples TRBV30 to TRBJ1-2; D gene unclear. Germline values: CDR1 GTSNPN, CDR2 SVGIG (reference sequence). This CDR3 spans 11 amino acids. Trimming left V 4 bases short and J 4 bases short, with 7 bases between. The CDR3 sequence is CAWIHSYGYTF. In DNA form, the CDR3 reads TGTGCCTGGATCCATTCCTATGGCTACACCTTC.

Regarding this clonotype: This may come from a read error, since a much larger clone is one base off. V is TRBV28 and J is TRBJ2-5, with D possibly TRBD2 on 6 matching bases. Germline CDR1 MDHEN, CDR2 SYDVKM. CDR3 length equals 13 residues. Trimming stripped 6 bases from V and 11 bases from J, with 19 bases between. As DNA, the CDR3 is TGTGCCAGCAGCTCGGGAGTTCCGGGGGAGCAGTACTTC. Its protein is CASSSGVPGEQYF.

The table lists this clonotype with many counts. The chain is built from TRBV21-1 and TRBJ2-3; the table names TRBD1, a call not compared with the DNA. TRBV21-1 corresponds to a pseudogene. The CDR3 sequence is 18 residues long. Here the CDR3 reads CASPNSPGTGLCTDTQYF. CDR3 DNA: TGTGCCAGCCCGAACAGTCCCGGGACAGGGCTTTGCACAGATACGCAGTATTTT.

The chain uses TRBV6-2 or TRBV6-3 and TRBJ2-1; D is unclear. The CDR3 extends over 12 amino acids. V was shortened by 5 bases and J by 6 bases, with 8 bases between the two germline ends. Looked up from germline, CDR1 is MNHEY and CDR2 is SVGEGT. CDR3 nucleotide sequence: TGTGCCAGCAGTGCAGACTCCAATGAGCAGTTCTTC. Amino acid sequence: CASSADSNEQFF.

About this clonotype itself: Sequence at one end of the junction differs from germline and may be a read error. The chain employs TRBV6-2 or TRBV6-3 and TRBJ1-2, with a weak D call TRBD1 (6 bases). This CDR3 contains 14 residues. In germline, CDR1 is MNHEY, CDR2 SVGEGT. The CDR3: CTSRIWTANYGYTF. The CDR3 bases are TGTACCAGCCGGATCTGGACAGCTAACTATGGCTACACCTTC.

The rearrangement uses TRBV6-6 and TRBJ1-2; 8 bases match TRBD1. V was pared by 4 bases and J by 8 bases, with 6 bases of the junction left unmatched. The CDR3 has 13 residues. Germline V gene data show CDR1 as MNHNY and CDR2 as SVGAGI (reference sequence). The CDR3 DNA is TGTGCCAGCAGTTCGACAGGGGTGGGCGGCTACACCTTC. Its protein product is CASSSTGVGGYTF.

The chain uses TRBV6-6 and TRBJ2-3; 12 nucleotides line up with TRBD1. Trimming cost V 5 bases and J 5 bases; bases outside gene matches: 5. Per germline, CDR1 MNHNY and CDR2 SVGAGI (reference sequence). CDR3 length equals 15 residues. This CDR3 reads CASSRDRGLRDTQYF. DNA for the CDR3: TGTGCCAGCAGTCGGGACAGGGGGCTTAGAGATACGCAGTATTTT.

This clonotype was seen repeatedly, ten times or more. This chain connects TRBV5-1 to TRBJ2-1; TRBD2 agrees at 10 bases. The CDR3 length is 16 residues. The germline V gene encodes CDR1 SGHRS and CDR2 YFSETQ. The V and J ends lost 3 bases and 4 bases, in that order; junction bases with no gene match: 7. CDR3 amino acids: CASSSAAGGLYNEQFF. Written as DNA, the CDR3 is TGCGCCAGCAGCTCGGCAGCGGGAGGGTTGTACAATGAGCAGTTCTTC.

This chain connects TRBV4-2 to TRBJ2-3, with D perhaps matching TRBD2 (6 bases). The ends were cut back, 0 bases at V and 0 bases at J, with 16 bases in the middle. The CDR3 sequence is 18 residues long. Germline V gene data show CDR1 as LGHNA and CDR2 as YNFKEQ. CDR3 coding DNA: TGTGCCAGCAGCCAAGAAAGAGGAGCGAGCGGGAGCACAGATACGCAGTATTTT. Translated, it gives CASSQERGASGSTDTQYF.

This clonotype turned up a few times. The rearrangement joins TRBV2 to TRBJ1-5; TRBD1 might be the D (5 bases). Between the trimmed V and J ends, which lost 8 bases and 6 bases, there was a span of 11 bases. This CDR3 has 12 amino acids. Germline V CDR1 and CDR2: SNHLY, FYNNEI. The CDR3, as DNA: TGTGCCAGCGGACAATACGGTCAGCCCCAGCATTTT. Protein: CASGQYGQPQHF.

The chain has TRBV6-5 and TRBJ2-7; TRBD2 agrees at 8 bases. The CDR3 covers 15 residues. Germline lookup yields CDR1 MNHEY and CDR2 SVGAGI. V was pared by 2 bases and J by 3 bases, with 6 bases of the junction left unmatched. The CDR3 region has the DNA TGTGCCAGCAGTTACGGGGCGGGAGGTTTCTACGAGCAGTACTTC. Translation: CASSYGAGGFYEQYF.

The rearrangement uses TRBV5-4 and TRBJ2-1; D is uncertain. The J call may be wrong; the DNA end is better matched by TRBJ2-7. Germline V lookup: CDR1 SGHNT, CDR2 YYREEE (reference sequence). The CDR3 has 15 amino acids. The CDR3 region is CASSLDIRSYNEQYF. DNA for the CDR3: TGTGCCAGCAGCTTGGACATCCGCTCCTACAATGAGCAGTACTTC.

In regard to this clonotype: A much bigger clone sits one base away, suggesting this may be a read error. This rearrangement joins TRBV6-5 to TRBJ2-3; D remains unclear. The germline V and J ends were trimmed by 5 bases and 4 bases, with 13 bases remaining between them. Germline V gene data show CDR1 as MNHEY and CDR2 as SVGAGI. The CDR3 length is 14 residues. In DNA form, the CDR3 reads TGTGCCAGCAGTGACCCCAAGGGTTCAGATACGCAGTATTTT. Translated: CASSDPKGSDTQYF.